These 20 T cell receptor beta chains originate from one sample sequenced in a study of response to subunit inactivated influenza vaccine. TCRdb redid the calling of the RT-PCR reads with MiXCR, one entry per CDR3 protein. The table records 700,000 to 900,000 distinct CDR3 sequences, about 20% of them present only once. The sequences come from PBMCs from blood, collected roughly 5 days after vaccination. The receptors were gathered from a man aged 50 to 59 who received an inactivated influenza vaccine.

This clonotype has only a few counts. V is TRBV6-2 or TRBV6-3 and J is TRBJ1-2; TRBD1 matches 10 bases. The CDR3 has 15 amino acids. Germline V gives CDR1 MNHEY, CDR2 SVGEGT. The trim removed 5 bases at V and 7 bases at J, leaving 10 bases unmatched. DNA for the CDR3: TGTGCCAGCAGTCTATCCGGGACAGGGGTAACTGGCTACACCTTC. Translation gives CASSLSGTGVTGYTF.

The chain employs TRBV12-3 or TRBV12-4 and TRBJ1-1; D not certain. Trimming left V 5 bases short and J 0 bases short, with 13 bases between. The CDR3 loop spans 15 amino acids. The CDR3 DNA follows: TGTGCCAGCAGTGAGAGGTTAGTCATGAACACTGAAGCTTTCTTT. Translation: CASSERLVMNTEAFF.

In DNA, the CDR3 is TGTGCCAGCAGTAGGTCGGGACTAGCAGCCCAAGAGACCCAGTACTTC. Amino acid sequence: CASSRSGLAAQETQYF. The genes are TRBV6-1 and TRBJ2-5; 9 bases are a match to TRBD2. This CDR3 is built from 16 residues. The V and J ends lost 5 bases and 1 base, in that order; junction bases with no gene match: 8. Germline CDR1 and CDR2: MNHNS and SASEGT.

The chain employs TRBV15 and TRBJ2-3, with TRBD2 matching 7 bases. Germline V gene data show CDR1 as LNHNV and CDR2 as YYDKDF (reference sequence). V lost 1 base, J lost 3 bases, and 7 bases stayed unmatched. CDR3 length equals 16 residues. CDR3 in amino acids: CATSRGEGLNTDTQYF. In DNA, the CDR3 is TGTGCCACCAGCAGAGGGGAGGGACTCAATACAGATACGCAGTATTTT.

The gene calls are TRBV6-5 and TRBJ1-1; D perhaps matches TRBD1 (5 bases). The CDR3 totals 15 residues. The V and J ends lost 0 bases and 3 bases respectively, with 11 bases between them. Germline V gives CDR1 MNHEY, CDR2 SVGAGI. The CDR3 spells CASSYSWGIDTEAFF. The CDR3 DNA follows: TGTGCCAGCAGTTACTCGTGGGGGATCGACACTGAAGCTTTCTTT.

The chain uses TRBV5-6 and TRBJ2-1; the match to TRBD2 covers 11 bases. Germline CDR1 and CDR2: SGHDT and YYEEEE. CDR3 size: 18 residues. Unmatched junction bases numbered 16, after V lost 6 bases and J lost 5 bases. The CDR3 protein is CASNSRLAGRTENNEQFF. CDR3 nucleotides: TGTGCCAGCAACTCCAGACTAGCGGGGCGGACCGAAAACAATGAGCAGTTCTTC.

V is TRBV20-1 and J is TRBJ1-1; D not certain. In germline, CDR1 is DFQATT, CDR2 SNEGSKA (reference sequence). CDR3 length: 11 residues. Trimming removed 3 bases at V and 8 bases at J, with 10 bases between. DNA for the CDR3: TGCAGTGCTAGTGACGTCAGAGAAGCTTTCTTT. This sequence encodes CSASDVREAFF.

V is TRBV20-1 and J is TRBJ2-2, with D unclear. Germline V gene data show CDR1 as DFQATT and CDR2 as SNEGSKA (reference sequence). The CDR3 contains 12 residues. V was clipped by 2 bases and J by 3 bases, with 4 bases between them. Written as DNA, the CDR3 is TGCAGTGCTAGAATGGACACCGGGGAGCTGTTTTTT. Translated, it gives CSARMDTGELFF.

This clonotype was observed a handful of times. V gene TRBV20-1 combines with J gene TRBJ2-4, with 8 bases lining up with TRBD2. J lost 8 bases, V lost 0 bases, and 3 bases had no gene match. The germline V gene encodes CDR1 DFQATT and CDR2 SNEGSKA (reference sequence). The CDR3 extends over 13 amino acids. The CDR3 sequence is CSARDPGGDIQYF. The CDR3 nucleotides read TGCAGTGCTAGAGATCCGGGGGGGGACATTCAGTACTTC.

In its sample, this clonotype was seen a few times. The chain is built from TRBV5-6 and TRBJ1-1; tentative D call: TRBD1 (6 bases). The germline CDR1 and CDR2 sequences are SGHDT and YYEEEE. V gave up 2 bases and J gave up 2 bases, with 22 bases separating them. This CDR3 is 18 amino acids long. CDR3 nucleotide sequence: TGTGCCAGCAGCTTTTTCACCGAACCGGGACACTTAAACACTGAAGCTTTCTTT. It yields the protein CASSFFTEPGHLNTEAFF.

This clonotype was seen a handful of times. CDR3 region: CASSYRDNTPEFF. The CDR3 DNA reads TGTGCCAGCAGTTACCGGGATAATACTCCGGAGTTCTTC. V gene TRBV6-2 or TRBV6-3 combines with J gene TRBJ2-1; maybe TRBD2 (5 bases). Germline CDR1 and CDR2: MNHEY and SVGEGT. Trimming pared 2 bases from V and 14 bases from J, leaving 16 bases between. CDR3 length equals 13 residues.

This clonotype occurred a few times. The V gene is TRBV27, the J gene TRBJ2-2; D perhaps matches TRBD2 (6 bases). Between the trimmed V and J ends, which lost 5 bases and 0 bases, there was a span of 19 bases. This CDR3 has 18 amino acids. Germline V CDR1 and CDR2: MNHEY, SMNVEV (reference sequence). The CDR3 DNA follows: TGTGCCAGCAGTCCCCGGGAGCTTCTAGAGACGAACACCGGGGAGCTGTTTTTT. Amino acids: CASSPRELLETNTGELFF.

J is TRBJ2-6 and V is TRBV10-3; a possible D gene is TRBD1 (6 bases). The germline V gene encodes CDR1 ENHRY and CDR2 SYGVKD. V shed 4 bases and J shed 4 bases, with 14 bases lying between them. CDR3 length: 16 residues. CDR3 bases: TGTGCCATCAGTGTGGCGACAGGCGGCGGGGCCAACGTCCTGACTTTC. Protein product: CAISVATGGGANVLTF.

This clonotype was observed a few times. The chain carries TRBV28 and TRBJ2-1; D uncertain. Trimming removed 1 base at V and 0 bases at J, with 13 bases between. This CDR3 has 17 amino acids. The V gene's germline CDR1 is MDHEN and CDR2 SYDVKM. CDR3 DNA: TGTGCCAGCAGTTTATCTCGGCGGTCCATCTCCTACAATGAGCAGTTCTTC. This translates into CASSLSRRSISYNEQFF.

This chain joins TRBV19 and TRBJ2-1, with D perhaps matching TRBD1 or TRBD2 (7 bases each). CDR1 and CDR2 from the germline V gene are LNHDA and SQIVND (reference sequence). V was cut by 6 bases and J by 0 bases, with 24 bases left in between. This CDR3 comprises 19 residues. Written as DNA, the CDR3 is TGTGCCAGTAGCCGGAGCGGGACAGAGCTCGCGAGCTCCTACAATGAGCAGTTCTTC. This translates into CASSRSGTELASSYNEQFF.

This clonotype was picked up a small number of times. CDR3 bases: TGCAGTGCTCGGGAGGTCTCTGGAAACACCATATATTTT. Protein product: CSAREVSGNTIYF. The chain uses TRBV20-1 and TRBJ1-3, with D unclear. Germline V CDR1 and CDR2: DFQATT, SNEGSKA (reference sequence). The CDR3 loop spans 13 amino acids. The V end was cut by 5 bases, the J end by 0 bases, with 8 bases between.

The genes are TRBV11-2 and TRBJ2-4; 12 bases are shared with TRBD2. Germline trimming cut 4 bases from V and 0 bases from J; bases unmatched to any gene: 7. Germline CDR1 is SGHAT and CDR2 is FQNNGV. CDR3 length: 18 amino acids. This CDR3 reads CASSSRLAGELAKNIQYF. In nucleotides, the CDR3 is TGTGCCAGCAGCTCACGACTAGCGGGAGAGTTAGCCAAAAACATTCAGTACTTC.

This clonotype was recorded a few times. V and J are TRBV29-1 and TRBJ2-7, with 11 bases aligning to TRBD1. CDR1 and CDR2 from the germline V gene are SQVTM and ANQGSEA. V dropped 6 bases and J dropped 7; count of bases not matched to a gene: 11. The CDR3 consists of 14 residues. The CDR3 region is CSVAGQGAAGEQYF. Written as DNA, the CDR3 is TGCAGCGTGGCAGGACAGGGGGCCGCGGGGGAGCAGTACTTC.

V and J are TRBV12-3 or TRBV12-4 and TRBJ2-2, with TRBD2 matching 7 bases. After removal of 3 bases from V and 3 bases from J, the junction contained 7 bases not matched to a gene. This CDR3 spans 16 amino acids. The DNA of the CDR3 is TGTGCCAGCAGTTTTGGGGCTAGCGGCCACACCGGGGAGCTGTTTTTT. Translated, it gives CASSFGASGHTGELFF.

This clonotype was counted between two and nine times. The J gene is TRBJ2-1, the V gene TRBV6-2 or TRBV6-3; TRBD1 agrees at 9 bases. The CDR3 has 13 residues. The J segment lost 13 bases and the V segment lost 4 bases, leaving 8 bases of the junction unmatched. Germline loops: CDR1 MNHEY, CDR2 SVGEGT. The CDR3 DNA reads as TGTGCCAGCAGTTTCCTGGACAGGGGCCTTCAGTTCTTC. Translation gives CASSFLDRGLQFF.